This T cell receptor beta chain derives from a study of monozygotic twins with inflammatory bowel disease. Reanalyzing the 5' RACE reads, TCRdb keeps one entry per CDR3 protein, without DNA. This sample contains 110,000 to 150,000 distinct CDR3 sequences. The origin of this receptor is a human donor with ulcerative colitis or Crohn's disease, or a healthy co-twin of an affected twin (not recorded which). Sequencing was carried out using blood.

CDR3 protein: CSAGTSGSKDEQFF. The chain recombines TRBV20-1 with TRBJ2-1; TCRdb reports TRBD2, a call that lacks DNA to check it against. The CDR3 contains 14 residues. CDR1 and CDR2 from the germline V gene are DFQATT and SNEGSKA (reference sequence).